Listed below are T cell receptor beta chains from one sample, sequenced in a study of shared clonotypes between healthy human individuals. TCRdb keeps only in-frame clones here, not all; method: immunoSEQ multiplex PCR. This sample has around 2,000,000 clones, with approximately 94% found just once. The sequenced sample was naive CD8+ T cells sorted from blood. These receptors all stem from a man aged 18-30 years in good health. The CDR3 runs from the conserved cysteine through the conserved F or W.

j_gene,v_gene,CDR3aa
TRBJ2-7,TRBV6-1,CASSPVGTGGVEQYF
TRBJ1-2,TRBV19,CASSLGQDFYYGYTF
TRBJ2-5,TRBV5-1,CASKEDLGETQYF
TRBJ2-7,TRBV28,CAVQEGIPTNEQYF
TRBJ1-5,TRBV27,CASKRQGSNQPQHF
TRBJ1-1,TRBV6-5,CASSSGQENTEAFF
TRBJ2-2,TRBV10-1,CASSDRPGELFF
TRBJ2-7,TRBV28,CASSTDRRAYEQYF
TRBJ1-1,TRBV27,CASLLVNTEAFF
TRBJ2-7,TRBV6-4,CASSFRTSGSYEQYF
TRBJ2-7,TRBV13,CASSLGRRAYEQYF
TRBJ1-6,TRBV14,CASSQDLGSYNSPLHF
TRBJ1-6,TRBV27,CASSLKGSSYNSPLHF
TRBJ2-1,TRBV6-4,CASSDSAENSKGEQFF
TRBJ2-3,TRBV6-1,CASSEATIGGSTDTQYF
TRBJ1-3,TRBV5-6,CASSLRGPGNTIYF
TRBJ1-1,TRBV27,CASRPWTPNTEAFF
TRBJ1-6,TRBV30,CAWSPGQGVNSPLHF
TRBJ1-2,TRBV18,CASSPAGAAEGYTF
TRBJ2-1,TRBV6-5,CASSYSRVFGDNEQFF
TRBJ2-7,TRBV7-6,CASSSGQGLYF
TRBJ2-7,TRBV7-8,CASSSVYEQYF
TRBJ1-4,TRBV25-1,CASSEAGLGEKLFF
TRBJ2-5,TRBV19,CASSPRLGTQYF
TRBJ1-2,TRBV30,CAWSGLSGGKYNYGYTF
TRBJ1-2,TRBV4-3,CASSQDRGSFNGYTF
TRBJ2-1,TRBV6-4,CASSDGSPGNEQFF
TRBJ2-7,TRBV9,CASSPEGSYEQYF
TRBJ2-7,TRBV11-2,CASSLGDEQYF
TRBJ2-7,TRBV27,CASSLAGRTSYEQYF
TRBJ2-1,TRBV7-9,CASRDLNNEQFF
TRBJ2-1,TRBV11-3,CASSFGTGGWDEQFF
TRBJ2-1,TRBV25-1,CASSEYTDRGPFF